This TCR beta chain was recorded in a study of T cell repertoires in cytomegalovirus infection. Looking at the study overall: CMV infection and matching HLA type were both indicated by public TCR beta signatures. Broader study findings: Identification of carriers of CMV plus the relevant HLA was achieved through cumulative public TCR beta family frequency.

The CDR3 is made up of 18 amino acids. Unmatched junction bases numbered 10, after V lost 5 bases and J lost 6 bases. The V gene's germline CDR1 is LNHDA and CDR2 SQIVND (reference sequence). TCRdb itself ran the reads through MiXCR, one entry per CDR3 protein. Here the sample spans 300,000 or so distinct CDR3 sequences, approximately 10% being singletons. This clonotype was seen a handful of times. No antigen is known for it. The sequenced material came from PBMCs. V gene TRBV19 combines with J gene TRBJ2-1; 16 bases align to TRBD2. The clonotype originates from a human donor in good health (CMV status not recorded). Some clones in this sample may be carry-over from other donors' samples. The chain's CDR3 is CASSLGLAGGPSRNEQFF. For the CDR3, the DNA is TGTGCCAGTAGTTTGGGACTAGCGGGGGGGCCGAGTCGCAATGAGCAGTTCTTC. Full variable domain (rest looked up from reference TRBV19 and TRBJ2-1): DGGITQSPKYLFRKEGQNVTLSCEQNLNHDAMYWYRQDPGQGLRLIYYSQIVNDFQKGDIAEGYSVSREKKESFPLTVTSAQKNPTAFYLCASSLGLAGGPSRNEQFFGPGTRLTVL.